This note documents a single T cell receptor beta chain sequence. This clone was recorded once. What antigen it recognizes has not been identified. Base qualities are not provided; no much larger clone lies one nucleotide away. Libraries were made using the immunoSEQ multiplex PCR assay. The multiplex PCR relied on a mix of 60 forward primers for TCR Vbeta segments and 13 reverse primers for TCR Jbeta segments. Amplification of the CDR3 region of rearranged TCR beta genes was performed with a multiplex PCR assay on genomic DNA. Amplified TCR beta libraries were sequenced as 87-base-pair reads on the Illumina HiSeq System. Per the original workflow: In a later analysis, roughly 80 million unique TCR beta chains were counted across the roughly 700 repertoires, and roughly 11 million of these chains were shared by at least two donors. A nearest-neighbor algorithm error-corrected the raw reads and collapsed the reads into unique sequences, merging closely related sequences to remove PCR and sequencing errors. To assign V, D and J gene segments, CDR3 sequences were aligned to IMGT reference sequences. For a sequence to be retained, a match of at least six nucleotides to both a V gene segment and a J gene segment was required. A rearrangement was called productive if the CDR3 had no stop codons and remained in frame with V and J, and every other rearrangement was called non-productive. Following IMGT convention, CDR3 was defined as the stretch from the second conserved V-encoded cysteine up to the conserved J-encoded phenylalanine. In an earlier analysis of 500 to 650 of the donors, sequences lacking an unambiguous match to a single V gene segment were excluded. An earlier analysis of around 600 of the donors classified V segments as functional when productive rearrangements were above 56.7% and as segregating when the standard deviation between donors was above 5%. To diagnose cytomegalovirus status from the catalog of TCR beta chain sequences, a statistical classification framework was built. In a later analysis, V and J genes were assigned by comparing TCR nucleotide sequences against IMGT/GENE-DB human TR gene sequences. The TCRdist pipeline was used in a later analysis to assign CDR3 sequences and most-parsimonious VDJ recombination scenarios. In a later analysis, each TCR beta chain was defined by its CDR3 amino acid sequence together with its V-gene family, and reads without a unique V-gene family were excluded. To address suspected cross-contamination and a sequencing artifact, a later analysis removed several hundred highly shared, low-generation-probability nucleotide sequences. A later analysis calculated a clonal expansion index for each public chain from normalized within-repertoire ranks of inferred template counts. In a later analysis, generation probabilities were computed using a VDJ recombination model fitted to out-of-frame rearrangements, and the results were checked against IGoR. In a later analysis, hypergeometric tests were used to score TCR-TCR, TCR-HLA and TCR-CMV co-occurrence, with a repertoire-size bias correction applied to TCR pairs. In a later analysis, false discovery rates were estimated by permuting HLA or CMV assignments 20 times. In a later analysis, co-occurring TCRs were grouped using DBSCAN, and TCRdist sequence similarity was added for clustering within HLA-allele-positive subsets. Repertoires with fewer than 30,000 or more than 120,000 public chains were left out of co-occurrence clustering, as were four to six repertoires with anomalous nucleotide sharing. Here the immuneACCESS table is served through TCRdb, limited to in-frame sequences with V and J called. Missing clones are a known gap in these copies; in checked studies unresolved V genes cover under half, and the rest lacks a known reason. From that table come the V and J calls and clone size; the DNA was used to work out D and trimming. Across this sample there are 100,000 or so clones, with 76% seen only once. Over 8% of the sample belongs to the ten largest clones.

The data were obtained in a study of cytomegalovirus exposure and HLA in healthy donors (dated 2017 in TCRdb). Study-wide context: An earlier analysis of roughly 570 of the donors reported about 300 Gb of sequence data and 95 million to 140 million unique TCR beta sequences obtained from some 200 million T cells. In a later genetic analysis, genome-wide SNP genotypes for about three fifths of the roughly 670 donors were used, and that subset was treated as a discovery cohort. Donor age, sex, ethnicity and CMV serostatus were compiled alongside the repertoire data. Roughly 5 DR-DQ haplotypes were handled as single units for association and clustering, since linkage in the cohort was strong. To decide whether each TCR beta V gene segment behaved as functional or pseudogenic, an earlier analysis of some 540 of the donors relied on high-throughput TCR beta sequencing. On average, 235,054 unique TCR beta nucleotide sequences were sequenced per donor among some 420 genotyped donors of the cohort, with around 19% of those sequences being non-productive. Every repertoire in the discovery cohort had been generated on one and the same sequencing platform. To predict cytomegalovirus infection status, the study brought together high-throughput TCR immunosequencing, statistical association of individual TCRs with disease status, and machine learning. Along with the 666-subject first cohort, a separate validation cohort of over a hundred different subjects was used. The aim of the study was to test whether cataloging public T cell receptors could identify signatures of past pathogen exposure. The later analysis used no new phenotypic data to find candidate immune exposures, relying instead on TCR beta sequences and their occurrence across donors. Class I and class II HLA loci were covered by the typing at four-digit resolution. Of the 300 to 500 genotyped donors, 70% to 90% were placed in the genetic ancestry cluster associated with self-reported Caucasian donors. Roughly 300 gigabases of sequencing data and around 87 million unique TCR sequences were included in an early release covering about 700 HLA-typed donors. The T cell repertoires of 666 subjects were profiled by immunosequencing and related to cytomegalovirus serostatus. Typing coverage varied by locus: roughly 620-640 donors for A, B, C, DRB1 and DQB1; approximately 500 for DQA1; nearly 610 for DPA1; approximately 490 for DPB1. A later analysis re-analyzed previously published TCR beta repertoires from roughly 600 donors and added high-resolution HLA genotyping to study TCR occurrence patterns.

What the work shows at the level of the full study, not this receptor alone: Strong co-occurrence of HLA alleles, especially DR and DQ, made assigning TCR associations to individual alleles difficult. Because the 87-base-pair reads could not distinguish some IMGT-functional V segments, including TRBV6-2 and TRBV6-3, those segments were excluded. According to a later analysis, TCR association rates differed among HLA loci, with DRB1 alleles showing the most associated TCRs and HLA-C alleles showing the fewest. A later analysis found that HLA-associated TCR beta chains were more clonally expanded and had lower generation probabilities than equally common non-associated chains. A further reported finding was that TCR beta sequences accurately predicted the HLA-A and HLA-B alleles for most subjects in the first cohort. Because HLA typing was missing for some donors at each locus, association tests included only the typed subset. Most TCR sequences were observed very rarely across donors, whereas some public TCRs were present in many individuals. A later analysis found that most CMV-associated TCR beta chains appeared HLA-restricted, with HLA associations seemingly driven largely by CMV exposure. An earlier analysis of 450 to 750 of the donors showed that most TCR beta V segments appeared in productive rearrangements either about 90% or about 30% of the time, which broadly matched IMGT annotations. A later analysis associated roughly 17,000 TCR beta sequences with specific HLA alleles at a false discovery rate of 0.05. The study listed 150 to 200 TCR beta chains as associated with cytomegalovirus. The authors suggested that the approach could potentially be generalized to other disease states and immunological phenotypes. Several of the top co-occurrence clusters appeared to be linked to parvovirus B19, influenza, CMV and Epstein-Barr virus, according to a later analysis. A few of the identified cytomegalovirus-associated TCR beta chains were confirmed in vitro to be specific for cytomegalovirus antigens. Compared with the 666-donor mean, donors in an Asian-associated ancestry cluster had fewer N-insertions in productive TCRs, according to a later genetic analysis. CMV serostatus was the only immune exposure information available for the cohort. In a later genetic analysis, a missense DCLRE1C variant was associated with V-gene and J-gene trimming of TCR beta chains, and the association was replicated in an independent cohort. Cytomegalovirus status was reported to be diagnosed by the classifier with high specificity and sensitivity in both the original and validation cohorts. Correlated functional status among segregating V segments might be attributable to linkage disequilibrium, but an unknown experimental factor could not be ruled out. The sequencing pipeline was judged likely to have produced a cluster of highly shared sequence variants as a technical artifact. The cohort was sequenced for TCR beta chains only, and without alpha or paired-chain data the features that could be detected were limited. The presence/absence analyses assumed that sequencing depth was roughly uniform across donors, and that assumption may not be true. Because counts were too low, 15 or so rarely observed V segments, including chromosome 9 orphons, were excluded from the earlier analysis of some 540 of the donors.

Between the V and J ends, shortened by 5 bases and 5 bases respectively, the junction contains 9 bases. Reading the germline V gene gives CDR1 SGHTA and CDR2 FQGTGA. Reading from cysteine to phenylalanine, the CDR3 counts 13 amino acids. The only DNA kept is the CDR3, 39 bases in frame from the first base. The cohort comprised some 730 healthy bone marrow donors. At the time of sampling, all cohort members were nominally healthy, though unrecorded immune exposures were likely present. The donor was CMV seropositive and was included in the group of almost 300 seropositive cohort members. Each donor provided a peripheral blood sample, and peripheral blood mononuclear cells were used for TCR beta sequencing. Genomic DNA was extracted from the blood cell samples with the Qiagen DNeasy Blood Extraction Kit.

The chain uses TRBV7-3 and TRBJ2-2, with no D gene named confidently. The origin of this receptor is a man between 35 and 55 years old in good health and CMV-seropositive. The material sequenced was PBMCs. The CDR3 protein sequence reads: CASSPTGTGELFF. The nucleotides read TGTGCCAGCAGCCCCACGGGTACCGGGGAGCTGTTTTTT.